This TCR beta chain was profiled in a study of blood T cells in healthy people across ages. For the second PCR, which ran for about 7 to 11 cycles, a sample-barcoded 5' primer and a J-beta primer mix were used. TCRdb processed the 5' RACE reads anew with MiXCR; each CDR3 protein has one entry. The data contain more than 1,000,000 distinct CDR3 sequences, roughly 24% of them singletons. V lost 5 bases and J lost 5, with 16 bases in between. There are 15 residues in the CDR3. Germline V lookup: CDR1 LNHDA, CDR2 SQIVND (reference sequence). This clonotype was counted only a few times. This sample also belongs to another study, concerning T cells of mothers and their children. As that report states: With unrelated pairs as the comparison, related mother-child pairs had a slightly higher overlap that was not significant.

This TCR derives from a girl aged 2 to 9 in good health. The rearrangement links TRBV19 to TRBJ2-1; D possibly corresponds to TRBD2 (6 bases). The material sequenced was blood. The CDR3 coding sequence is TGTGCCAGTAGTCGGACCGGGACTGAAAACAATGAGCAGTTCTTC. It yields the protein CASSRTGTENNEQFF.